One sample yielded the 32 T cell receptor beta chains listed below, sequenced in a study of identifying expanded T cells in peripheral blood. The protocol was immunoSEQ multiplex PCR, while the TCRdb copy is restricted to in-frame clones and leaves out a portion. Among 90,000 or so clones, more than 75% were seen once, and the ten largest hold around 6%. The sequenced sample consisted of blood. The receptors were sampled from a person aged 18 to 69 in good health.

This CDR3 reads CASSLYRSAEAFF. CDR3 sequence (DNA): TGTGCCAGCAGTTTATACAGGAGCGCTGAAGCTTTCTTT. The chain recombines TRBV27 with TRBJ1-1, with D tentatively TRBD1 (5 bases). V was trimmed by 1 base and J by 6 bases, leaving 9 bases between them. The CDR3 has 13 residues. The germline gives CDR1 MNHEY, CDR2 SMNVEV (reference sequence).

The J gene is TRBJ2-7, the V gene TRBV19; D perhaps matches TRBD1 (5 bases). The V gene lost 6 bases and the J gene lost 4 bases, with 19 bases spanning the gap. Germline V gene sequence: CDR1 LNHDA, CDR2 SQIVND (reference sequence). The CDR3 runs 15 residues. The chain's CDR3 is CASRVGSGSAYEQYF. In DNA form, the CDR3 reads TGTGCCAGTAGAGTCGGGTCAGGGTCGGCATACGAGCAGTACTTC.

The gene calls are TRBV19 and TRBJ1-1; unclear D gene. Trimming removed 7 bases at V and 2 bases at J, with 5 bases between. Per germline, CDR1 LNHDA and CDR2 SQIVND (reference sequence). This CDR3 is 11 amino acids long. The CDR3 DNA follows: TGTGCCAGTACTGCTAACACTGAAGCTTTCTTT. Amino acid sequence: CASTANTEAFF.

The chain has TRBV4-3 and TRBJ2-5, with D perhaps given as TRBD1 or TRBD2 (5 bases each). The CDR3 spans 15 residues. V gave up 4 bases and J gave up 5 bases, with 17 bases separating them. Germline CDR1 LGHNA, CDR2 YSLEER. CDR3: CASSRSMGEGETQYF. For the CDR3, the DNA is TGCGCCAGCAGCCGCTCTATGGGGGAAGGCGAGACCCAGTACTTC.

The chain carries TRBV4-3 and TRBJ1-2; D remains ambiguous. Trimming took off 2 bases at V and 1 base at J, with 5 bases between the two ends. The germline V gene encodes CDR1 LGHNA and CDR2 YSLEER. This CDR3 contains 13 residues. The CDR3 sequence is CASSQQINYGYTF. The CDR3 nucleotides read TGCGCCAGCAGCCAACAGATTAACTATGGCTACACCTTC.

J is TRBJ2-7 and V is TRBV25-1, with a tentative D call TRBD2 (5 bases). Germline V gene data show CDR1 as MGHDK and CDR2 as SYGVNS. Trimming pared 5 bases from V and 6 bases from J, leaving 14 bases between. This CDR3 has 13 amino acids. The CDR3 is CASSNIRGGEQYF. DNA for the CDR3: TGTGCCAGCAGTAATATCCGAGGAGGCGAGCAGTACTTC.

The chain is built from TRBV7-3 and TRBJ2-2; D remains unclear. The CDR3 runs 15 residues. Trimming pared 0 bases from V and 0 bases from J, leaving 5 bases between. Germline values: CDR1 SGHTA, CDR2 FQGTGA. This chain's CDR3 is CASSLTPTNTGELFF. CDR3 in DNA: TGTGCCAGCAGCTTAACCCCTACGAACACCGGGGAGCTGTTTTTT.

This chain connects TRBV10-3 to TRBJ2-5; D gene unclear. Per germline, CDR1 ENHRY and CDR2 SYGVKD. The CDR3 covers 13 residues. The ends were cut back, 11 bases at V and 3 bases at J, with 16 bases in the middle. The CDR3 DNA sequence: TGTGCCGCCTGGAGCTCTGGAGAAGAGACCCAGTACTTC. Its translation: CAAWSSGEETQYF.

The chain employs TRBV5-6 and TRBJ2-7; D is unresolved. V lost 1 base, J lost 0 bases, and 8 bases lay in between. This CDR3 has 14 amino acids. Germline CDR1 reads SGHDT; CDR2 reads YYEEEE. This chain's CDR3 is CASSLRGNSYEQYF. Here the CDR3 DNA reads TGTGCCAGCAGCTTGCGTGGCAACTCCTACGAGCAGTACTTC. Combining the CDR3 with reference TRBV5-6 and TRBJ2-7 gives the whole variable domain DAGVTQSPTHLIKTRGQQVTLRCSPKSGHDTVSWYQQALGQGPQFIFQYYEEEERQRGNFPDRFSGHQFPNYSSELNVNALLLGDSALYLCASSLRGNSYEQYFGPGTRLTVT.

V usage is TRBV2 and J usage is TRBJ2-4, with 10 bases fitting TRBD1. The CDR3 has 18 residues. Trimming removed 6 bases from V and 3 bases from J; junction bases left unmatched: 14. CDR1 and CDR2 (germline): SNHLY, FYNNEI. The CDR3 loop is CASSADRGRAVGKNIQYF. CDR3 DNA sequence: TGTGCCAGCAGCGCCGACAGGGGGCGTGCAGTGGGCAAAAACATTCAGTACTTC.

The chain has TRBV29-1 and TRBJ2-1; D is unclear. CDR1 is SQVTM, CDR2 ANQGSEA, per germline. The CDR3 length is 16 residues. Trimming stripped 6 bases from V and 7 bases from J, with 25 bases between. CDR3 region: CSVRTSVGSIPNEQFF. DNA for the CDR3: TGCAGCGTGAGGACGTCGGTCGGGTCTATCCCGAATGAGCAGTTCTTC.

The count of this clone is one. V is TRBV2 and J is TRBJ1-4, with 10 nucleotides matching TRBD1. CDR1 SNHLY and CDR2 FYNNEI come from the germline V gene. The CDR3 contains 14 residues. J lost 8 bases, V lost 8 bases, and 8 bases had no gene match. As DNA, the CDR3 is TGTGCCAGCGCCTGGGACAGGGGTAAAGAAAAACTGTTTTTT. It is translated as CASAWDRGKEKLFF. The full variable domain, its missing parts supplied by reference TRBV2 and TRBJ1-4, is EPEVTQTPSHQVTQMGQEVILRCVPISNHLYFYWYRQILGQKVEFLVSFYNNEISEKSEIFDDQFSVERPDGSNFTLKIRSTKLEDSAMYFCASAWDRGKEKLFFGSGTQLSVL.

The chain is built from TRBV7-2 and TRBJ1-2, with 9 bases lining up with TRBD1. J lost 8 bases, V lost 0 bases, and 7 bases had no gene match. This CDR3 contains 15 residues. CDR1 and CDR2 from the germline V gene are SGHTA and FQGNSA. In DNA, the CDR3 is TGTGCCAGCAGCTTAGCCGGACAGGGGCCGGGAGGCTACACCTTC. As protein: CASSLAGQGPGGYTF.

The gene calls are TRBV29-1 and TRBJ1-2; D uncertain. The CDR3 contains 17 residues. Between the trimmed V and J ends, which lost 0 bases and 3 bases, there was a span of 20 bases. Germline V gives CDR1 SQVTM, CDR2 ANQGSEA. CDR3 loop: CSVEDPKPTRRHYGYTF. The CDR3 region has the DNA TGCAGCGTTGAAGATCCGAAGCCTACCAGGAGACACTATGGCTACACCTTC.

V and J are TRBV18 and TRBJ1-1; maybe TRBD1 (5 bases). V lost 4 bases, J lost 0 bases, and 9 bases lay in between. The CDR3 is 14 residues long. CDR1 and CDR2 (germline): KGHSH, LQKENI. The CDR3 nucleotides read TGTGCCAGCTCACGGTCGACAGTGAACACTGAAGCTTTCTTT. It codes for CASSRSTVNTEAFF.

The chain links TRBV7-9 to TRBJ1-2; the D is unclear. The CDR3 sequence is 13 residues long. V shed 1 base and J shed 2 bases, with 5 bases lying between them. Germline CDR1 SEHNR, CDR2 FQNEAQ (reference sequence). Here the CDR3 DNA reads TGTGCCAGCAGCTTAGGAGGGAACTATGGCTACACCTTC. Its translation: CASSLGGNYGYTF.

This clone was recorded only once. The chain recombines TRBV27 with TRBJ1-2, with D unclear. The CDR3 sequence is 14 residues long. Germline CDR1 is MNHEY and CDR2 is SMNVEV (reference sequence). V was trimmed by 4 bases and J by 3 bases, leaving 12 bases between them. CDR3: CASSSGNSDYGYTF. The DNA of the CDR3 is TGTGCCAGCAGTTCTGGGAACTCGGACTATGGCTACACCTTC.

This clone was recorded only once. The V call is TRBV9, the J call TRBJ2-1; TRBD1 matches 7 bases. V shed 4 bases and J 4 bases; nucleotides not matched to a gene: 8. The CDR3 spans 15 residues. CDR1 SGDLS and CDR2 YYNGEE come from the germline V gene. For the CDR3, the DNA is TGTGCCAGCAGCCCTGAGGGGGCCCTATACAATGAGCAGTTCTTC. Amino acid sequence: CASSPEGALYNEQFF.

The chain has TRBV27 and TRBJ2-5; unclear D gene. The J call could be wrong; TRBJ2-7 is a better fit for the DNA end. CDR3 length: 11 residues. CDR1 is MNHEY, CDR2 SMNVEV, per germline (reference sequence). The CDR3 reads CASSRGVEQYF. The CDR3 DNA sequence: TGTGCCAGCAGTCGTGGTGTCGAGCAGTACTTC.

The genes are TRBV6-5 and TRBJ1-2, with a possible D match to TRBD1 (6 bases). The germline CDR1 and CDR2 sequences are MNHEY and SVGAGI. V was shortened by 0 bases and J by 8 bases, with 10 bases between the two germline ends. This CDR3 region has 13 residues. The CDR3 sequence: CASSYSRGRGYTF. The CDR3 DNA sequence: TGTGCCAGCAGTTACTCGCGGGGGCGAGGCTACACCTTC.

Here the CDR3 DNA reads TGTGCCAGCAGTACAAAAACGGACCGGCGGCTCCAAGAGACCCAGTACTTC. The encoded protein is CASSTKTDRRLQETQYF. The genes are TRBV27 and TRBJ2-5, with no clear D. This CDR3 comprises 17 residues. Germline V gene data show CDR1 as MNHEY and CDR2 as SMNVEV (reference sequence). V lost 5 bases to trimming and J lost 1 base, with 20 bases between them.

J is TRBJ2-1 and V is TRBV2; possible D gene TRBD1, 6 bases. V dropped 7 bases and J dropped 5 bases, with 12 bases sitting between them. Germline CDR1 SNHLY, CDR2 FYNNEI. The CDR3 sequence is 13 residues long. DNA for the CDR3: TGTGCCAGCACGGGACAAGGGGACAATGAGCAGTTCTTC. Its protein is CASTGQGDNEQFF.

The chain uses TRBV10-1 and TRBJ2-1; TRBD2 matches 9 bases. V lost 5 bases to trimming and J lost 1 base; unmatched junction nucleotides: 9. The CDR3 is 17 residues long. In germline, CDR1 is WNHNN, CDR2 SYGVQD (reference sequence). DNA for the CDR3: TGCGCCAGCAGTAAAGCGGGGGGTCCTCCTTCCTACAATGAGCAGTTCTTC. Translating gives CASSKAGGPPSYNEQFF.

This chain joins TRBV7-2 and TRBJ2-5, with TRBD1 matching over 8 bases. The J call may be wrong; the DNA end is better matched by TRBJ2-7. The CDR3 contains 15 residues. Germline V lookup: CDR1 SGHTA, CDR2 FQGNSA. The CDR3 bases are TGTGCCAGCAGCTCCGACAGGGGCGCAACCTACGAGCAGTACTTC. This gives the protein CASSSDRGATYEQYF.

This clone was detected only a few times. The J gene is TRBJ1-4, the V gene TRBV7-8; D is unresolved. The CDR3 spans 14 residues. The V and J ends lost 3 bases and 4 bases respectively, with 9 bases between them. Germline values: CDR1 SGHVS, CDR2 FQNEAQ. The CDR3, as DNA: TGTGCCAGCAGCTTCGGAATGATTAATGAAAAACTGTTTTTT. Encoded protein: CASSFGMINEKLFF.

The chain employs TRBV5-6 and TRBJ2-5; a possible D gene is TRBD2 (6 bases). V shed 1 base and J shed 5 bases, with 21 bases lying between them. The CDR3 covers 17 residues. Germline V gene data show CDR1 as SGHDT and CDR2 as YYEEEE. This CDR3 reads CASSLIGSGTLVETQYF. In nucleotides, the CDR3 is TGTGCCAGCAGCTTGATAGGTAGCGGCACCTTGGTGGAGACCCAGTACTTC.

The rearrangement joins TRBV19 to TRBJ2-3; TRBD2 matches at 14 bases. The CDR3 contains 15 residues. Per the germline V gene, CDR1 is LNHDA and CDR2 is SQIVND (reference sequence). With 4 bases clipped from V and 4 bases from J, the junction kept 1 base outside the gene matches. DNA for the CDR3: TGTGCCAGTAGTAGACTAGCGGGGGGGGCAGATACGCAGTATTTT. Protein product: CASSRLAGGADTQYF.

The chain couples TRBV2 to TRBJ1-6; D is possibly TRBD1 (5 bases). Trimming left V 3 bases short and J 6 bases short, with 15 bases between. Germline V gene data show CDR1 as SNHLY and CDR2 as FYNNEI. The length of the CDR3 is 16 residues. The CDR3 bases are TGTGCCAGCAGTGACCTAGGGGCGGGGAGTAATTCACCCCTCCACTTT. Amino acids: CASSDLGAGSNSPLHF.

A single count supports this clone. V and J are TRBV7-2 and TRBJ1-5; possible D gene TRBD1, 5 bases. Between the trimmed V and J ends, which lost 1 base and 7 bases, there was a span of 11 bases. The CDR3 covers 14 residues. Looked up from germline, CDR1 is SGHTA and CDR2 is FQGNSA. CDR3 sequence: CASSLGGFRQPQHF. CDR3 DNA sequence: TGTGCCAGCAGCTTAGGGGGGTTTCGCCAGCCCCAGCATTTT.

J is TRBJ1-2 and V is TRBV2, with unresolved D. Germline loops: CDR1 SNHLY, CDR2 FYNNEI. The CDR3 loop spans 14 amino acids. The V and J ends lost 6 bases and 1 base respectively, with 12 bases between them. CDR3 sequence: CASRATAINYGYTF. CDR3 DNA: TGTGCCAGCAGAGCAACAGCTATTAACTATGGCTACACCTTC.

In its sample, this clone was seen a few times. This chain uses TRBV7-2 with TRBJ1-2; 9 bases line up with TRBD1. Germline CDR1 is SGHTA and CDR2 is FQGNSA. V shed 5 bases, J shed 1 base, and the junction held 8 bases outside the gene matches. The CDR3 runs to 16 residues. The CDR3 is CASSPNAGQGNYGYTF. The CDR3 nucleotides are TGTGCCAGCAGCCCAAATGCGGGACAGGGTAACTATGGCTACACCTTC.

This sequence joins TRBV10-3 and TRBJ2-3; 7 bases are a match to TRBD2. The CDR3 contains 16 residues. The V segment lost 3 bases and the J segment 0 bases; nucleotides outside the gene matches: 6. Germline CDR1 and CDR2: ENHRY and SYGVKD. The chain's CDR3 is CAISESSGLSTDTQYF. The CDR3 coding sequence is TGTGCCATCAGTGAATCTAGCGGCCTTAGCACAGATACGCAGTATTTT.